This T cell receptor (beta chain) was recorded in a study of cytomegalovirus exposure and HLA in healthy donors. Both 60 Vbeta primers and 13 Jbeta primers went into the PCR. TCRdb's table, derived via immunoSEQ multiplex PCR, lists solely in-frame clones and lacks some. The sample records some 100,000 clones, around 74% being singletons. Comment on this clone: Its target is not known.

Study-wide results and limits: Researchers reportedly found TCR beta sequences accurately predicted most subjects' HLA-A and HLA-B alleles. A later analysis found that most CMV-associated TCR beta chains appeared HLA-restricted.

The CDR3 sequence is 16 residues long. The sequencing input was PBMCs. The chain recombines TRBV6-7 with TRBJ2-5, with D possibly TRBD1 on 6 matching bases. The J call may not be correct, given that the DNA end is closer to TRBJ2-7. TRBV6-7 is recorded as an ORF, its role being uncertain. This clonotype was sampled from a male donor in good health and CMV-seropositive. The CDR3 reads CATNREQGEESYEQYF. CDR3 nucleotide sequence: TGTGCCACGAACCGAGAACAGGGAGAGGAGTCCTACGAGCAGTACTTC.